This T cell receptor (beta chain) was captured by sequencing in a study of response to subunit inactivated influenza vaccine. The germline V and J ends were trimmed by 1 base and 7 bases, with 10 bases remaining between them. Germline CDR1 and CDR2: MGHRA and YSYEKL. The CDR3 spans 13 residues. TCRdb independently ran MiXCR on the RT-PCR reads; one entry per CDR3 protein. The table lists more than 500,000 distinct CDR3 sequences, about 11% of them singletons. This same sample was also part of a study on T cells expressing NK-cell markers. As reported in that work: The cDNA for TCR beta came from 5'RACE template switching with UMIs.

The sequencing used PBMCs from blood, collected on the day of vaccination. The V and J genes are TRBV4-1 and TRBJ1-1, with TRBD1 as a possible D gene (5 bases). The TCR comes from a man between 50 and 59 years old who received an inactivated influenza vaccine. The CDR3 loop reads CASSQGTLFEAFF. As DNA, the CDR3 is TGCGCCAGCAGCCAAGGGACACTTTTTGAAGCTTTCTTT.